These 13 T cell receptor beta chains share one sample of origin, sequenced in a study of blood T cell repertoires in COVID-19. Assay: immunoSEQ multiplex PCR; the TCRdb copy retains only in-frame clones and omits some. This table holds over 200,000 clones, roughly 85% found once. The sequenced material came from PBMCs or T cells enriched from blood (not recorded which). All receptors derive from a man aged 30-40 years who had recovered from COVID-19.

This chain connects TRBV15 to TRBJ2-1; D may be TRBD2 (6 bases). Trimming stripped 1 base from V and 2 bases from J, with 12 bases between. The germline V gene has CDR1 LNHNV and CDR2 YYDKDF (reference sequence). The CDR3 totals 16 residues. The CDR3 DNA is TGTGCCACCAGCAGAGGGACCGGCGGGACCTACAATGAGCAGTTCTTC. Its protein is CATSRGTGGTYNEQFF.

The V gene is TRBV10-1, the J gene TRBJ1-6, with 8 bases fitting TRBD1. Germline CDR1 reads WNHNN; CDR2 reads SYGVQD (reference sequence). Trimming cost V 3 bases and J 9 bases; bases outside gene matches: 7. The CDR3 is 15 residues long. The DNA for the CDR3 is TGCGCCAGCAGTGAACAGGACAGGGTAATTTCACCCCTCCACTTT. This translates into CASSEQDRVISPLHF.

This clone showed up just once. The chain is built from TRBV29-1 and TRBJ1-2; D may be TRBD1 (6 bases). V lost 6 bases and J 4 bases, leaving 12 bases between the germline ends. The CDR3 sequence is 12 residues long. CDR1 and CDR2 (germline): SQVTM, ANQGSEA. The DNA for the CDR3 is TGCAGCGTAGGGGGGGGTACCTATGGCTACACCTTC. Translating gives CSVGGGTYGYTF.

J is TRBJ1-2 and V is TRBV6-5; D not resolved. There are 10 residues in the CDR3. Germline-derived CDR1 and CDR2 are MNHEY and SVGAGI. V shed 11 bases and J shed 3 bases, with 7 bases lying between them. The CDR3 is CAGGHYGYTF. In DNA, the CDR3 is TGTGCCGGAGGGCACTATGGCTACACCTTC.

This clone was detected only once. This chain connects TRBV19 to TRBJ1-5, with 8 bases identical to TRBD1. V shed 2 bases, J shed 7 bases, and the junction held 7 bases outside the gene matches. The germline V gene encodes CDR1 LNHDA and CDR2 SQIVND (reference sequence). The CDR3 spans 15 residues. In nucleotides, the CDR3 is TGTGCCAGTAGTATAAGTAAGGCAGGGGGCCAGCCCCAGCATTTT. Translated, it gives CASSISKAGGQPQHF.

The CDR3 region has the DNA TGCGCCAGCAGCCAAGTGCTCGGGGGACAGAGCTCCTACGAGCAGTACTTC. Amino acids: CASSQVLGGQSSYEQYF. The V call is TRBV4-3, the J call TRBJ2-7, with D tentatively TRBD1 (7 bases). The CDR3 extends over 17 amino acids. With 1 base removed from V and 0 bases from J, the gap between germline ends came to 16 bases. Germline V gives CDR1 LGHNA, CDR2 YSLEER.

J is TRBJ1-1 and V is TRBV9; unclear D gene. CDR1 and CDR2 from the germline V gene are SGDLS and YYNGEE. This CDR3 comprises 13 residues. Trimming stripped 0 bases from V and 11 bases from J, with 14 bases between. For the CDR3, the DNA is TGTGCCAGCAGCGTAGGGGAGGGTGTGGGTGCTTTCTTT. Amino acids: CASSVGEGVGAFF.

V gene TRBV7-8 combines with J gene TRBJ2-1, with D hard to call. Deletions cut 5 bases from V and 3 bases from J, with 14 bases between. CDR1 and CDR2 from the germline V gene are SGHVS and FQNEAQ. The CDR3 has 15 amino acids. CDR3 region: CASSLTVFGYNEQFF. CDR3 sequence (DNA): TGTGCCAGCAGCCTGACTGTATTCGGCTACAATGAGCAGTTCTTC.

V and J are TRBV9 and TRBJ2-7; D may be TRBD1 (5 bases). The CDR3 covers 16 residues. Trimming stripped 0 bases from V and 1 base from J, with 14 bases between. CDR1 and CDR2 from the germline V gene are SGDLS and YYNGEE. CDR3 amino acids: CASSVALPGLSYEQYF. CDR3 in DNA: TGTGCCAGCAGCGTAGCTTTGCCAGGGTTGTCCTACGAGCAGTACTTC.

V is TRBV4-1 and J is TRBJ2-5, with 9 bases aligning to TRBD1. The CDR3 has 16 residues. CDR1 is MGHRA and CDR2 is YSYEKL in the germline V gene. V shed 2 bases, J shed 5 bases, and the junction held 9 bases outside the gene matches. The CDR3 coding sequence is TGCGCCAGCAGCCAACCCGGGACAGGGCTACGGGAGACCCAGTACTTC. Encoded protein: CASSQPGTGLRETQYF.

The rearrangement links TRBV5-1 to TRBJ1-1, with TRBD1 matching 7 bases. This CDR3 has 16 residues. In germline, CDR1 is SGHRS, CDR2 YFSETQ. V lost 0 bases and J lost 7; bases outside the gene matches: 12. This chain's CDR3 is CASSLAPGQPAYEAFF. Here the CDR3 DNA reads TGCGCCAGCAGCTTGGCCCCGGGACAGCCGGCATATGAAGCTTTCTTT.

This rearrangement joins TRBV21-1 to TRBJ2-4; the D segment call TRBD1 is taken from the table without a DNA check. TRBV21-1 is designated a pseudogene. This CDR3 has 17 amino acids. CDR3 protein: CASSKVRGAKGGNIQYF. CDR3 nucleotide sequence: TGTGCCAGCAGCAAAGTCAGGGGGGCTAAAGGAGGAAACATTCAGTACTTC.

This rearrangement joins TRBV30 to TRBJ1-5; 7 bases agree with TRBD1. Germline V lookup: CDR1 GTSNPN, CDR2 SVGIG (reference sequence). Trimming took 3 bases from V and 6 from J; bases not matched to a gene: 5. The CDR3 runs 13 residues. As DNA, the CDR3 is TGTGCCTGGAGCGATCACAGGGGTCAGCCCCAGCATTTT. This sequence encodes CAWSDHRGQPQHF.